The 2 T cell receptor beta chains reported below all come from one sample, sequenced in a study of shared clonotypes between healthy human individuals. Repertoires were generated with immunoSEQ multiplex PCR, while TCRdb's copy carries only in-frame clones and drops some. This sample yields roughly 2,500,000 clones, of which approximately 94% are seen a single time; 0.35% to 0.45% belongs to the top ten. The sequencing input was naive CD4+ T cells from PBMCs. Subset described: CD45RA+ positively selected. The receptors come from a man in his late teens or twenties in good health. Some clones in this sample may be carry-over from other donors' samples.

The chain carries TRBV11-1 and TRBJ2-5; possible D gene TRBD2, 5 bases. Germline values: CDR1 SGHAT, CDR2 FQDESV (reference sequence). Deletions cut 5 bases from V and 1 base from J, with 17 bases between. This CDR3 contains 16 residues. The CDR3 DNA reads as TGTGCCAGCAGCCCTACGGTGCTAGCCTTCCAAGAGACCCAGTACTTC. Translated: CASSPTVLAFQETQYF.

This clone has more than one count but fewer than ten. V gene TRBV2 combines with J gene TRBJ2-1; D is undetermined. The CDR3 consists of 13 residues. The germline V and J ends were trimmed by 3 bases and 8 bases, with 11 bases remaining between them. Germline lookup yields CDR1 SNHLY and CDR2 FYNNEI. CDR3 coding DNA: TGTGCCAGCAGTGACCCCTTGGACCATGAGCAGTTCTTC. The encoded protein is CASSDPLDHEQFF.